This TCR beta chain was observed in a study of CD8+CD57+ T cells in acquired aplastic anemia. Looking at the study overall: The sorted CD4+ and CD8+ cells yielded an average around 3 ug of DNA. The study, taken as a whole, reports: A significant difference in CD8+ Simpson's diversity between patients and controls was not found. Between patients and controls, twenty-nine CD8+ CDR3 sequences were found in common.

According to the study, genomic DNA was the template for TCR beta VDJ and CDR3 profiling. In TCRdb, the reads were re-called with MiXCR into one record per CDR3 protein. Of roughly 80,000 distinct CDR3 sequences in the sample, 55% to 75% were seen once. Sequenced patients had shown CD8+CD57+ cell expansion by flow cytometry. On this clonotype: Antigen unknown.

V was trimmed by 1 base and J by 3 bases, leaving 19 bases between them. The CDR3 runs to 17 residues. The germline gives CDR1 SSHAT, CDR2 FNYEAQ (reference sequence). This chain uses TRBV7-7 with TRBJ2-7; no firm D call. Material for sequencing was sorted CD4+, CD8+, or CD8+CD57+ T cells (not recorded which) from PBMCs. The clonotype comes from a human donor with aplastic anemia. The CDR3 loop reads CASSLGGSRAADYEQYF. CDR3 nucleotides: TGTGCCAGCAGCTTAGGGGGATCAAGGGCGGCGGACTACGAGCAGTACTTC.